One TCR beta chain is described in this entry. This entry comes from a study of blood T cell repertoires in COVID-19. On the study more broadly: COVID-19 samples collected from the United States, Italy and Spain covered acute and convalescent phases. PBMCs, B-cell-depleted T cells, or T cells provided the cDNA or gDNA that made up the material.

The authors' processing: Estimation of nucleated cell counts was performed using reference gene primer amplification. Profiled with immunoSEQ multiplex PCR; TCRdb holds only in-frame clones, not every one. The D gene and trimming were derived from the DNA, and the V and J assignments and clone size from that table. Among a few hundred thousand clones, more than 80% were seen once, and the ten largest hold 8.5% to 12%. Germline V gene sequence: CDR1 KGHSH, CDR2 LQKENI. The CDR3 consists of 14 residues. V lost 3 bases and J lost 8; bases outside the gene matches: 4. This chain links TRBV18 with TRBJ1-6, with 7 bases fitting TRBD1. The sequenced material came from peripheral blood. This receptor was obtained from a woman of 80 years or more with acute or convalescent COVID-19. Written as DNA, the CDR3 is TGTGCCAGCTCACCCCGGGACAGTGATTCACCCCTCCACTTT. This gives the protein CASSPRDSDSPLHF.